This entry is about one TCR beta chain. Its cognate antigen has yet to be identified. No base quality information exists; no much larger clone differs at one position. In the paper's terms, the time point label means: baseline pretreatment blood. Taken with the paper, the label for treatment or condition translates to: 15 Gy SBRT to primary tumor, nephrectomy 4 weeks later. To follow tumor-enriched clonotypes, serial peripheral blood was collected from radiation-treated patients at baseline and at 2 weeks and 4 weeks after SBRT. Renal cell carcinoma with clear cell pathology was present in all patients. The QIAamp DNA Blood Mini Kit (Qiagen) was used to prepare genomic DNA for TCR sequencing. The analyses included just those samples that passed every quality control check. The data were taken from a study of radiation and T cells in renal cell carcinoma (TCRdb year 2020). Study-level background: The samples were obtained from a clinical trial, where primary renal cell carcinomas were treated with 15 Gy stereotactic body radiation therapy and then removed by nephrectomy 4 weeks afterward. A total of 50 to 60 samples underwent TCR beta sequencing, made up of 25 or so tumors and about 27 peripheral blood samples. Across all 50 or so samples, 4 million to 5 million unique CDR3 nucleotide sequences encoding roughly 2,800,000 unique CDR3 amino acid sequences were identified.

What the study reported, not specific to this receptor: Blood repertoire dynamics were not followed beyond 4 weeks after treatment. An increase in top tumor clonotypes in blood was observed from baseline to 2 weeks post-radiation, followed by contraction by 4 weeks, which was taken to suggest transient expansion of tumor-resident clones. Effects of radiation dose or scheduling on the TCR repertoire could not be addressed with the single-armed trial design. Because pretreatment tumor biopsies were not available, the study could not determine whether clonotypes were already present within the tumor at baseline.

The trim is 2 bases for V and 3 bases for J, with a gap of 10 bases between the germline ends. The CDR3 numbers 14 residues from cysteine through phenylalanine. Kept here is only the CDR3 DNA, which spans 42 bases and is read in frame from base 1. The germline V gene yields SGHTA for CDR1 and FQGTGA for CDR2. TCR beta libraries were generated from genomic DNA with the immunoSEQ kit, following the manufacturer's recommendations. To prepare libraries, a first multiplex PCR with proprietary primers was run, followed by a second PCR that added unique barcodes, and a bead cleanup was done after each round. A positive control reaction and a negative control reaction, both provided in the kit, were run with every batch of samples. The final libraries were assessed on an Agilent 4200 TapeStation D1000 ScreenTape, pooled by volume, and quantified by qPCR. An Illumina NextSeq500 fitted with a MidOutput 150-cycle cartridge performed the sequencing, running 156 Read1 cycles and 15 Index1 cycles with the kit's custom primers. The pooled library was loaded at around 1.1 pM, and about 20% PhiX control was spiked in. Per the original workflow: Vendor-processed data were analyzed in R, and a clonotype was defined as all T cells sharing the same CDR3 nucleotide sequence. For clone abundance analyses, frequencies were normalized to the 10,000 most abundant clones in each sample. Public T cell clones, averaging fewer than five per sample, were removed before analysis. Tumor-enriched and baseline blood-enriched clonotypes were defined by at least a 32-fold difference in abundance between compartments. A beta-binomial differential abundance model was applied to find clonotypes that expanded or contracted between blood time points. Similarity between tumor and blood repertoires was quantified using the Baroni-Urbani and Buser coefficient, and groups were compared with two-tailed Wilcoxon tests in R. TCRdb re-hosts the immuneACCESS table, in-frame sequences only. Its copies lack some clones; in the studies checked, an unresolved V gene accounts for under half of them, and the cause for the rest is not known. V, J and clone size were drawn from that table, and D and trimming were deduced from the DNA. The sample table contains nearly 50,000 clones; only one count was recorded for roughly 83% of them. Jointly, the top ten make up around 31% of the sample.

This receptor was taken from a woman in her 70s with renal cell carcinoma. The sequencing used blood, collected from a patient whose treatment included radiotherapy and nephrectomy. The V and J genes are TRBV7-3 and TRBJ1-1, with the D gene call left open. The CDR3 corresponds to CASSLQPKDTEAFF. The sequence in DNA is TGTGCCAGCAGCTTACAACCGAAGGACACTGAAGCTTTCTTT. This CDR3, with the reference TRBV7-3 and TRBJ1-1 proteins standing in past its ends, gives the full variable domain GAGVSQTPSNKVTEKGKYVELRCDPISGHTALYWYRQSLGQGPEFLIYFQGTGAADDSGLPNDRFFAVRPEGSVSTLKIQRTERGDSAVYLCASSLQPKDTEAFFGQGTRLTVV.